The rows below give T cell receptor beta chains drawn from one sample of a study of radiation and T cells in renal cell carcinoma. Clones were read by immunoSEQ multiplex PCR, and TCRdb kept only the in-frame ones, dropping some. The table includes roughly 64,000 clones, over 60% detected once. The sample in question was blood, obtained from a patient whose treatment included radiotherapy and nephrectomy. These receptors were obtained from a man in his sixties with renal cell carcinoma. CDR3s include the opening cysteine and the closing phenylalanine or tryptophan. Fields, in order: V gene, CDR3 length, J gene, D gene, clone size, CDR3 DNA, CDR3 protein. A D gene is named only where the DNA matches it firmly. Clone size appears in some rows only: once, few, many, or a class for an expanded clone.

v_gene: TRBV5-5; len: 14; j_gene: TRBJ1-1; d_gene: .; abundance: .; CDR3nt: TGTGCCAGCAGCTTGGCCCCATCTAACACTGAAGCTTTCTTT; CDR3aa: CASSLAPSNTEAFF
v_gene: TRBV9; len: 17; j_gene: TRBJ1-4; d_gene: .; abundance: .; CDR3nt: TGTGCCAGCAGCTCCGGGACATCGAGAGGGGTTAATGAAAAACTGTTTTTT; CDR3aa: CASSSGTSRGVNEKLFF
v_gene: TRBV29-1; len: 13; j_gene: TRBJ1-1; d_gene: .; abundance: once; CDR3nt: TGCAGCGCCGCTGAGGGGGGCGGCACTGAAGCTTTCTTT; CDR3aa: CSAAEGGGTEAFF
v_gene: TRBV6-6; len: 13; j_gene: TRBJ2-5; d_gene: .; abundance: .; CDR3nt: TGTGCCAGCAGTTACCAAGGTCAAGAGACCCAGTACTTC; CDR3aa: CASSYQGQETQYF
v_gene: TRBV5-1; len: 15; j_gene: TRBJ2-7; d_gene: .; abundance: .; CDR3nt: TGCGCCAGCAGCTTGGTTGCAGGGGTTTTAGACGAGCAGTACTTC; CDR3aa: CASSLVAGVLDEQYF
v_gene: TRBV27; len: 15; j_gene: TRBJ2-1; d_gene: .; abundance: .; CDR3nt: TGTGCCAGCAACCCGGGAACCAAAAGTTCGAATGAGCAGTTCTTC; CDR3aa: CASNPGTKSSNEQFF
v_gene: TRBV19; len: 13; j_gene: TRBJ2-2; d_gene: .; abundance: .; CDR3nt: TGTGCCAGTAGTGAGCCGAACACCGGGGAGCTGTTTTTT; CDR3aa: CASSEPNTGELFF
v_gene: TRBV10-3; len: 14; j_gene: TRBJ1-5; d_gene: TRBD1; abundance: .; CDR3nt: TGTGCCATCAGGGCGGACAGGGGAGGTCAGCCCCAGCATTTT; CDR3aa: CAIRADRGGQPQHF
v_gene: TRBV6-6; len: 14; j_gene: TRBJ2-4; d_gene: TRBD1; abundance: .; CDR3nt: TGTGCCAGCAGTCTTGGACAGGGACTCCTCATTCAGTACTTC; CDR3aa: CASSLGQGLLIQYF
v_gene: TRBV7-8; len: 15; j_gene: TRBJ1-1; d_gene: TRBD1; abundance: few; CDR3nt: TGTGCCAGCAGGGCCGGGACAGGGGTGAACACTGAAGCTTTCTTT; CDR3aa: CASRAGTGVNTEAFF
v_gene: TRBV29-1; len: 14; j_gene: TRBJ1-5; d_gene: .; abundance: .; CDR3nt: TGCAGCGTTGCGGACAGATATAGCAATCAGCCCCAGCATTTT; CDR3aa: CSVADRYSNQPQHF
v_gene: TRBV5-1; len: 16; j_gene: TRBJ1-5; d_gene: .; abundance: .; CDR3nt: TGCGCCAGCAGCGGATCCGGAGGCCGCAAGTCTTTAGCCCAGCATTTT; CDR3aa: CASSGSGGRKSLAQHF
v_gene: TRBV20-1; len: 11; j_gene: TRBJ1-2; d_gene: .; abundance: .; CDR3nt: TGCAGCATAAATAATAACTATGGCTACACCTTC; CDR3aa: CSINNNYGYTF
v_gene: TRBV10-3; len: 19; j_gene: TRBJ2-2; d_gene: TRBD2; abundance: .; CDR3nt: TGCGCCATCAGTGAGTCGGGACTAGCGGGGGGCCCGAACACCGGGGAGCTGTTTTTT; CDR3aa: CAISESGLAGGPNTGELFF
v_gene: TRBV11-3; len: 16; j_gene: TRBJ2-1; d_gene: TRBD2; abundance: .; CDR3nt: TGTGCCAGCAGCCCCCGGGAAGGACTAGTCATCGATGAGCAGTTCTTC; CDR3aa: CASSPREGLVIDEQFF
v_gene: TRBV7-9; len: 13; j_gene: TRBJ2-5; d_gene: TRBD2; abundance: .; CDR3nt: TGTGCCATCGGGACTATCGACCGAGAGACCCAGTACTTC; CDR3aa: CAIGTIDRETQYF
v_gene: TRBV6-1; len: 14; j_gene: TRBJ2-3; d_gene: TRBD1; abundance: .; CDR3nt: TGTGCCAGCAGTGACAGGGGGCTCACAGATACGCAGTATTTT; CDR3aa: CASSDRGLTDTQYF
v_gene: TRBV6-1; len: 14; j_gene: TRBJ2-2; d_gene: TRBD2; abundance: .; CDR3nt: TGTGCCAGCAATAGCGGGGTGGGAACCGGGGAGCTGTTTTTT; CDR3aa: CASNSGVGTGELFF
v_gene: TRBV30; len: 18; j_gene: TRBJ2-5; d_gene: TRBD2; abundance: .; CDR3nt: TGTGCCTGGAGCCGCCCCAGTGTGGCGGGGGGGCTTAGGGAGACCCAGTACTTC; CDR3aa: CAWSRPSVAGGLRETQYF
v_gene: TRBV29-1; len: 17; j_gene: TRBJ2-1; d_gene: TRBD2; abundance: .; CDR3nt: TGCAGCGTTGAAGCGGGGGGGATAGCGGGAGCCGACAATGAGCAGTTCTTC; CDR3aa: CSVEAGGIAGADNEQFF
v_gene: TRBV18; len: 11; j_gene: TRBJ1-1; d_gene: .; abundance: once; CDR3nt: TGTGCCAGCTCACCACAGGAAAAAGCTTTCTTT; CDR3aa: CASSPQEKAFF
v_gene: TRBV7-2; len: 14; j_gene: TRBJ2-5; d_gene: .; abundance: .; CDR3nt: TGTGCCAGCAGCTCCGGAAGGTTTAGAGAGACCCAGTACTTC; CDR3aa: CASSSGRFRETQYF
v_gene: TRBV23-1; len: 22; j_gene: TRBJ2-5; d_gene: .; abundance: .; CDR3nt: TGCGCCAGCAGTCAATCCGGGCGCCTCCCGCACCACGCTGTATCCCCACAAGAGACCCAGTACTTC; CDR3aa: CASSQSGRLPHHAVSPQETQYF
v_gene: TRBV11-3; len: 14; j_gene: TRBJ2-5; d_gene: .; abundance: .; CDR3nt: TGTGCCAGCAGTCCCCGGGGGCTACAAGAGACCCAGTACTTC; CDR3aa: CASSPRGLQETQYF
v_gene: TRBV14; len: 15; j_gene: TRBJ2-5; d_gene: TRBD1; abundance: .; CDR3nt: TGTGCCAGCAGCCCCGGGACAGGGGGGAAAGAGACCCAGTACTTC; CDR3aa: CASSPGTGGKETQYF
v_gene: TRBV14; len: 14; j_gene: TRBJ2-7; d_gene: .; abundance: .; CDR3nt: TGTGCCAGCAGCCAAGTTAACAGAATCTACGAGCAGTACTTC; CDR3aa: CASSQVNRIYEQYF
v_gene: TRBV7-7; len: 14; j_gene: TRBJ2-5; d_gene: .; abundance: few; CDR3nt: TGTGCCAGCAGCCCTCCAGGGGGGGAAGAGACCCAGTACTTC; CDR3aa: CASSPPGGEETQYF
v_gene: TRBV7-9; len: 16; j_gene: TRBJ1-2; d_gene: .; abundance: many; CDR3nt: TGTGCCAGCAGCCCAAACCTTCGATCAGGGTCCTATGGCTACACCTTC; CDR3aa: CASSPNLRSGSYGYTF
v_gene: TRBV7-8; len: 12; j_gene: TRBJ1-6; d_gene: .; abundance: .; CDR3nt: TGTGCCAGCAGCTTAGGGGATTCACCCCTCCACTTT; CDR3aa: CASSLGDSPLHF
v_gene: TRBV5-6; len: 15; j_gene: TRBJ2-7; d_gene: TRBD1; abundance: .; CDR3nt: TGTGCCAGCAGCGACCCGGGACAGGGAACCTACGAGCAGTACTTC; CDR3aa: CASSDPGQGTYEQYF
v_gene: TRBV6-5; len: 15; j_gene: TRBJ2-1; d_gene: .; abundance: .; CDR3nt: TGTGCCAGCAGGTACGAGCAGGAGGGCTACAATGAGCAGTTCTTC; CDR3aa: CASRYEQEGYNEQFF
v_gene: TRBV10-3; len: 13; j_gene: TRBJ1-5; d_gene: .; abundance: .; CDR3nt: TGTGCCACCCGGGGGACCACAAATCAGCCCCAGCATTTT; CDR3aa: CATRGTTNQPQHF
v_gene: TRBV14; len: 13; j_gene: TRBJ1-2; d_gene: TRBD1; abundance: .; CDR3nt: TGTGCCAGCAGCCGGGACAGGGGCTATGGCTACACCTTC; CDR3aa: CASSRDRGYGYTF
v_gene: TRBV10-3; len: 14; j_gene: TRBJ2-2; d_gene: .; abundance: .; CDR3nt: TGTGCCACAACGCAGGGTTCGAACACCGGGGAGCTGTTTTTT; CDR3aa: CATTQGSNTGELFF
v_gene: TRBV5-4; len: 14; j_gene: TRBJ2-2; d_gene: TRBD2; abundance: .; CDR3nt: TGTGCCAGCAGCCAGACTAGCGAAGGCGGGGAGCTGTTTTTT; CDR3aa: CASSQTSEGGELFF
v_gene: TRBV15; len: 15; j_gene: TRBJ2-3; d_gene: .; abundance: .; CDR3nt: TGTGCCACCAGCGTTCCGGGACAAAGGGCAGATACGCAGTATTTT; CDR3aa: CATSVPGQRADTQYF
v_gene: TRBV6-6; len: 15; j_gene: TRBJ2-2; d_gene: TRBD2; abundance: .; CDR3nt: TGTGCCAGCAGACTAGCGGGGGGGGCCCCCGGGGAGCTGTTTTTT; CDR3aa: CASRLAGGAPGELFF
v_gene: TRBV19; len: 19; j_gene: TRBJ1-2; d_gene: .; abundance: .; CDR3nt: TGTGCCAGTAGTACAAGGGATCCCCGGGACACTAAATTTAACTATGGCTACACCTTC; CDR3aa: CASSTRDPRDTKFNYGYTF
v_gene: TRBV6-5; len: 14; j_gene: TRBJ1-4; d_gene: .; abundance: .; CDR3nt: TGTGCCAGCAGTTACTCAGGGGACGAGGAAAAACTGTTTTTT; CDR3aa: CASSYSGDEEKLFF
v_gene: TRBV5-1; len: 15; j_gene: TRBJ2-5; d_gene: TRBD2; abundance: .; CDR3nt: TGCGCCAGCAGCTTGGGGTCCGGGACTAGCGGGACCCAGTACTTC; CDR3aa: CASSLGSGTSGTQYF
v_gene: TRBV7-6; len: 17; j_gene: TRBJ2-7; d_gene: TRBD1; abundance: .; CDR3nt: TGTGCCAGCAGCTTTAGAGTCCCGGGACAGGGACTCCACGAGCAGTACTTC; CDR3aa: CASSFRVPGQGLHEQYF
v_gene: TRBV7-9; len: 16; j_gene: TRBJ1-2; d_gene: .; abundance: .; CDR3nt: TGTGCCAGCAGAGTCGGTGCGGGGGAGAAGAGATATGGCTACACCTTC; CDR3aa: CASRVGAGEKRYGYTF
v_gene: TRBV19; len: 15; j_gene: TRBJ2-3; d_gene: TRBD2; abundance: .; CDR3nt: TGTGCCAGTAGTCAACCTAGCGGGGGGCCAGATACGCAGTATTTT; CDR3aa: CASSQPSGGPDTQYF
v_gene: TRBV27; len: 13; j_gene: TRBJ1-2; d_gene: .; abundance: .; CDR3nt: TGTGCCAGCAGTTCTCCAGGGAAGCGCGGCTACACCTTC; CDR3aa: CASSSPGKRGYTF
v_gene: TRBV5-1; len: 15; j_gene: TRBJ1-2; d_gene: .; abundance: few; CDR3nt: TGCGCCAGCAGCCCGGACGGGGCGCTGTCCTATGGCTACACCTTC; CDR3aa: CASSPDGALSYGYTF
v_gene: TRBV19; len: 13; j_gene: TRBJ1-1; d_gene: .; abundance: .; CDR3nt: TGTGCCAGTAGTATAGATAGGGGAACTGAAGCTTTCTTT; CDR3aa: CASSIDRGTEAFF
v_gene: TRBV2; len: 17; j_gene: TRBJ1-6; d_gene: .; abundance: .; CDR3nt: TGTGCCAGCAGTATCCCACCAGGGGACTCCTATAATTCACCCCTCCACTTT; CDR3aa: CASSIPPGDSYNSPLHF
v_gene: TRBV7-7; len: 15; j_gene: TRBJ2-1; d_gene: TRBD2; abundance: .; CDR3nt: TGTGCCAGCAGCTTCAACCGGGACTATACCAGCGAGCAGTTCTTC; CDR3aa: CASSFNRDYTSEQFF
v_gene: TRBV5-4; len: 16; j_gene: TRBJ2-3; d_gene: TRBD2; abundance: .; CDR3nt: TGTGCCAGCAGCAGGGCGGGGACTAGCGGGGGAGATACGCAGTATTTT; CDR3aa: CASSRAGTSGGDTQYF
v_gene: TRBV6-1; len: 13; j_gene: TRBJ2-5; d_gene: .; abundance: .; CDR3nt: TGTGCCAGCAGCCCCCTAGCCCCAGGGCCCCAGTACTTC; CDR3aa: CASSPLAPGPQYF
v_gene: TRBV30; len: 13; j_gene: TRBJ2-7; d_gene: .; abundance: .; CDR3nt: TGTGCCTGCCGACACCCTCCGACCTACGAGCAGTACTTC; CDR3aa: CACRHPPTYEQYF
v_gene: TRBV10-3; len: 13; j_gene: TRBJ1-1; d_gene: .; abundance: .; CDR3nt: TGTGCCGCGCACAGGGACGTGAACACTGAAGCTTTCTTT; CDR3aa: CAAHRDVNTEAFF
v_gene: TRBV18; len: 17; j_gene: TRBJ2-1; d_gene: TRBD2; abundance: .; CDR3nt: TGTGCCAGCTCACCACCGGTCCTAGCGGGGGGGTACAATGAGCAGTTCTTC; CDR3aa: CASSPPVLAGGYNEQFF
v_gene: TRBV11-1; len: 13; j_gene: TRBJ2-2; d_gene: .; abundance: .; CDR3nt: TGTGCCAGCAGCCCCCTCCCTAGAGGGGAGCTGTTTTTT; CDR3aa: CASSPLPRGELFF